One and the same sample provided the 30 T cell receptor beta chains below, sequenced in a study of blood T cell repertoires in COVID-19. The data were produced by immunoSEQ multiplex PCR, yet TCRdb's version contains in-frame clones alone and is incomplete. This table holds over 200,000 clones, 88% found once. Sequencing was performed on peripheral blood. These receptors originate from a man aged 35 to 55 with acute or convalescent COVID-19.

This chain links TRBV5-1 with TRBJ1-1; 12 bases agree with TRBD1. The junction had 5 bases not matched to a gene; V was cut back by 3 bases and J by 2 bases. The CDR3 runs 16 residues. Germline V gene sequence: CDR1 SGHRS, CDR2 YFSETQ. CDR3 nucleotides: TGCGCCAGCAGCTATGGGACAGGGGGCTTCAACACTGAAGCTTTCTTT. Translating gives CASSYGTGGFNTEAFF.

V gene TRBV3-1 (or the pseudogene TRBV3-2) combines with J gene TRBJ2-7; a weak D match, TRBD1 (5 bases). V lost 5 bases and J 0 bases, leaving 14 bases between the germline ends. Germline-derived CDR1 and CDR2 are LGHDT and YNNKEL (reference sequence). CDR3 size: 15 residues. The CDR3 DNA follows: TGTGCCAGCAGCGGGGCCCCAGGTCTCTCCTACGAGCAGTACTTC. It specifies CASSGAPGLSYEQYF.

The rearrangement uses TRBV2 and TRBJ2-1, with TRBD2 matching over 12 bases. The germline V gene encodes CDR1 SNHLY and CDR2 FYNNEI. The V gene end was trimmed by 6 bases and the J gene end by 3 bases; junction bases not matched to a gene: 9. This CDR3 contains 17 residues. The CDR3 DNA sequence: TGTGCCAGCAGCCTAGGACTAGCGGGGTCATACTACAATGAGCAGTTCTTC. This sequence encodes CASSLGLAGSYYNEQFF.

V is TRBV6-5 and J is TRBJ1-3; 7 bases line up with TRBD1. This CDR3 is 15 amino acids long. Germline values: CDR1 MNHEY, CDR2 SVGAGI. With 4 bases clipped from V and 3 bases from J, the junction kept 6 bases outside the gene matches. As DNA, the CDR3 is TGTGCCAGCAGTTTCGGAAACAGGGGTGGAAACACCATATATTTT. This gives the protein CASSFGNRGGNTIYF.

The rearrangement uses TRBV7-9 and TRBJ1-3; D is unresolved. With 4 bases removed from V and 2 bases from J, the gap between germline ends came to 21 bases. Germline values: CDR1 SEHNR, CDR2 FQNEAQ (reference sequence). CDR3 length: 18 residues. CDR3 coding DNA: TGTGCCAGCAGCTCTTCAACTTTTAAAGAGAGCCCTGGAAACACCATATATTTT. The encoded protein is CASSSSTFKESPGNTIYF.

J is TRBJ2-6 and V is TRBV18, with 7 nucleotides matching TRBD1. The CDR3 covers 17 residues. V was clipped by 4 bases and J by 2 bases; unmatched bases: 8. Per germline, CDR1 KGHSH and CDR2 LQKENI. The CDR3 DNA reads TGTGCCAGCTCACTCCCCCAGGGGGTCCCTGGGGCCAACGTCCTGACTTTC. This encodes CASSLPQGVPGANVLTF.

This chain joins TRBV7-8 and TRBJ1-1, with D possibly being TRBD1 (5 bases). CDR1 SGHVS and CDR2 FQNEAQ come from the germline V gene. The CDR3 consists of 18 residues. V was cut by 5 bases and J by 0 bases, with 22 bases left in between. CDR3 sequence reads: CASSPSRYRGGMNTEAFF. The CDR3 DNA reads as TGTGCCAGCAGCCCCAGCCGGTATAGGGGAGGGATGAACACTGAAGCTTTCTTT.

The chain uses TRBV7-9 and TRBJ2-1; TRBD2 is a possible D gene (7 bases). The V gene lost 5 bases and the J gene lost 5 bases, with 16 bases spanning the gap. This CDR3 spans 15 amino acids. CDR1 and CDR2 (germline): SEHNR, FQNEAQ (reference sequence). CDR3 coding DNA: TGTGCCAGCAGCCCAATCGCGGGGGCACACAATGAGCAGTTCTTC. Protein sequence: CASSPIAGAHNEQFF.

J is TRBJ2-7 and V is TRBV18; 7 bases fit TRBD1. The CDR3 is made up of 16 amino acids. In germline, CDR1 is KGHSH, CDR2 LQKENI. V was clipped by 5 bases and J by 0 bases; unmatched bases: 10. The CDR3 DNA is TGTGCCAGCTCATCATACGACAGGGTTAGCTCCTACGAGCAGTACTTC. The encoded protein is CASSSYDRVSSYEQYF.

V and J are TRBV18 and TRBJ1-1; unclear D gene. The length of the CDR3 is 15 residues. Deletions cut 6 bases from V and 0 bases from J, with 14 bases between. Germline V gene lookup returns CDR1 KGHSH and CDR2 LQKENI. The CDR3 sequence is CASSVGLIMNTEAFF. As DNA, the CDR3 is TGTGCCAGCTCTGTTGGACTGATCATGAACACTGAAGCTTTCTTT.

The V and J genes are TRBV10-1 and TRBJ2-1; D gene unclear. The CDR3 is 13 residues long. Per germline, CDR1 WNHNN and CDR2 SYGVQD (reference sequence). Trimming pared 0 bases from V and 12 bases from J, leaving 12 bases between. The CDR3 nucleotides read TGCGCCAGCAGTGAGTCGACGTCTCGCGGGCAGTTCTTC. Translated, it gives CASSESTSRGQFF.

The chain has TRBV5-1 and TRBJ2-1; 7 bases line up with TRBD2. CDR3 length equals 14 residues. Looked up from germline, CDR1 is SGHRS and CDR2 is YFSETQ. The trim removed 6 bases at V and 2 bases at J, leaving 5 bases unmatched. CDR3 in amino acids: CASTSGETYNEQFF. DNA for the CDR3: TGCGCCAGCACGAGCGGGGAGACCTACAATGAGCAGTTCTTC.

The chain links TRBV29-1 to TRBJ2-1; 7 bases are a match to TRBD1. V was pared by 5 bases and J by 7 bases, with 17 bases of the junction left unmatched. The CDR3 has 16 residues. CDR1 is SQVTM, CDR2 ANQGSEA, per germline. The CDR3: CSVPPPPGTALNEQFF. Written as DNA, the CDR3 is TGCAGCGTTCCTCCGCCCCCCGGGACAGCCCTTAATGAGCAGTTCTTC.

This rearrangement joins TRBV30 to TRBJ2-3; a possible D gene is TRBD1 (5 bases). The CDR3 runs to 16 residues. Germline V lookup: CDR1 GTSNPN, CDR2 SVGIG (reference sequence). V dropped 5 bases and J dropped 2 bases, with 20 bases sitting between them. CDR3 nucleotides: TGTGCCTGGGACGAGGCTGTTGGACACGACACAGATACGCAGTATTTT. Amino acids: CAWDEAVGHDTDTQYF. Together with reference TRBV30 and TRBJ2-3, the CDR3 gives the full variable domain: SQTIHQWPATLVQPVGSPLSLECTVEGTSNPNLYWYRQAAGRGLQLLFYSVGIGQISSEVPQNLSASRPQDRQFILSSKKLLLSDSGFYLCAWDEAVGHDTDTQYFGPGTRLTVL.

V usage is TRBV7-9 and J usage is TRBJ2-1, with D maybe TRBD2 (5 bases). The CDR3 runs to 14 residues. CDR1 and CDR2 (germline): SEHNR, FQNEAQ (reference sequence). The germline V and J ends were trimmed by 3 bases and 8 bases, with 14 bases remaining between them. The CDR3 coding sequence is TGTGCCAGCAGCTTCTCCACTAGTCCCCATGAGCAGTTCTTC. As protein: CASSFSTSPHEQFF.

V is TRBV7-2 and J is TRBJ2-7, with 13 bases fitting TRBD2. This CDR3 has 16 residues. V was clipped by 1 base and J by 2 bases; unmatched bases: 2. Germline loops: CDR1 SGHTA, CDR2 FQGNSA. DNA for the CDR3: TGTGCCAGCAGCTTAGGGACTAGCGGGAGAGCCTACGAGCAGTACTTC. Amino acid sequence: CASSLGTSGRAYEQYF.

The chain employs TRBV6-2 or TRBV6-3 and TRBJ2-7; unclear D gene. CDR1 and CDR2 from the germline V gene are MNHEY and SVGEGT. The CDR3 length is 12 residues. The V end lost 2 bases, the J end lost 3 bases, and 5 bases lay between the germline ends. The CDR3 is CASSYTYYEQYF. CDR3 in DNA: TGTGCCAGCAGTTACACCTACTACGAGCAGTACTTC.

The V call is TRBV10-3, the J call TRBJ2-5; maybe TRBD1 (6 bases). Germline loops: CDR1 ENHRY, CDR2 SYGVKD. The V end lost 8 bases, the J end lost 3 bases, and 13 bases lay between the germline ends. The CDR3 spans 13 residues. The CDR3 here is CAIHPRGEETQYF. Here the CDR3 DNA reads TGTGCCATCCACCCCAGGGGCGAAGAGACCCAGTACTTC.

The rearrangement joins TRBV27 to TRBJ1-1; D is perhaps TRBD1 (6 bases). V was trimmed by 2 bases and J by 4 bases, leaving 11 bases between them. The germline V gene has CDR1 MNHEY and CDR2 SMNVEV (reference sequence). The CDR3 extends over 14 amino acids. The CDR3 loop is CASSLGGATTEAFF. The CDR3 coding sequence is TGTGCCAGCAGTTTAGGGGGCGCGACCACTGAAGCTTTCTTT.

This chain joins TRBV6-1 and TRBJ2-3; D possibly corresponds to TRBD2 (6 bases). The CDR3 runs to 17 residues. Trimming stripped 4 bases from V and 0 bases from J, with 17 bases between. Germline lookup yields CDR1 MNHNS and CDR2 SASEGT. The CDR3, as DNA: TGTGCCAGCAGTGGTATGGGGGGACGGATGAGCACAGATACGCAGTATTTT. Encoded protein: CASSGMGGRMSTDTQYF.

This clone was seen once. The chain uses TRBV6-2 or TRBV6-3 and TRBJ2-7; D not resolved. CDR1 is MNHEY and CDR2 is SVGEGT in the germline V gene. This CDR3 is 15 amino acids long. V was cut by 2 bases and J by 0 bases, with 11 bases left in between. This CDR3 reads CASSYASVPSYEQYF. In DNA form, the CDR3 reads TGTGCCAGCAGTTACGCGAGCGTCCCCTCCTACGAGCAGTACTTC.

The V gene is TRBV6-5, the J gene TRBJ1-2, with TRBD1 matching 10 bases. The CDR3 runs 15 residues. V lost 0 bases to trimming and J lost 8 bases; unmatched junction nucleotides: 6. From germline, CDR1 is MNHEY and CDR2 SVGAGI. The DNA of the CDR3 is TGTGCCAGCAGTTACTCGGGGGGGACAGGGGAAGGCTACACCTTC. Translating gives CASSYSGGTGEGYTF.

The sample holds a few counts of this clone. The same CDR3 arises from other DNA sequences in this sample as well. The chain joins TRBV6-5 to TRBJ1-5; no definite D call. CDR1 and CDR2 from the germline V gene are MNHEY and SVGAGI. Trimming removed 0 bases from V and 4 bases from J, with 7 bases in between. CDR3 size: 14 residues. Here the CDR3 DNA reads TGTGCCAGCAGTTACTCTGCGGGGAATCAGCCCCAGCATTTT. It codes for CASSYSAGNQPQHF.

This clone appeared a single time. This chain links TRBV2 with TRBJ1-2, with a possible D match to TRBD1 (6 bases). Germline CDR1 is SNHLY and CDR2 is FYNNEI. The CDR3 is 12 residues long. V was trimmed by 4 bases and J by 6 bases, leaving 9 bases between them. CDR3 in DNA: TGTGCCAGCAGTGGGAGACAGGATGGCTACACCTTC. Protein: CASSGRQDGYTF.

CDR3: CASSLLAGAEETQYF. The CDR3 DNA sequence: TGCGCCAGCAGCTTATTAGCGGGGGCTGAAGAGACCCAGTACTTC. The chain recombines TRBV5-1 with TRBJ2-5, with 9 bases matching TRBD2. The V gene's germline CDR1 is SGHRS and CDR2 YFSETQ. This CDR3 contains 15 residues. J was trimmed by 3 bases and V by 2 bases; bases with no gene match: 5.

V is TRBV6-2 or TRBV6-3 and J is TRBJ2-5; D call uncertain. The CDR3 has 17 amino acids. Per germline, CDR1 MNHEY and CDR2 SVGEGT. Trimming stripped 2 bases from V and 0 bases from J, with 16 bases between. Here the CDR3 reads CASSYQTLREYQETQYF. For the CDR3, the DNA is TGTGCCAGCAGTTACCAAACGCTAAGAGAGTACCAAGAGACCCAGTACTTC.

The chain is built from TRBV5-5 and TRBJ1-6; 7 nucleotides line up with TRBD1. The germline gives CDR1 SGHKS, CDR2 YYEKEE (reference sequence). The CDR3 has 14 residues. J gave up 4 bases and V 3 bases, and 1 base lay outside the gene matches. The CDR3 spells CASSSGQYNSPLHF. CDR3 sequence (DNA): TGTGCCAGCAGCTCGGGACAGTATAATTCACCCCTCCACTTT.

This clone was picked up a small number of times. The V gene is TRBV6-6, the J gene TRBJ2-7; TRBD2 matches at 13 bases. Per the germline V gene, CDR1 is MNHNY and CDR2 is SVGAGI (reference sequence). V lost 2 bases, J lost 5 bases, and 3 bases stayed unmatched. The CDR3 consists of 15 residues. In DNA, the CDR3 is TGTGCCAGCAGTTACCGGACTAGCGGGAGACACGAGCAGTACTTC. Protein sequence: CASSYRTSGRHEQYF.

This sequence joins TRBV11-1 and TRBJ2-2, with 7 nucleotides matching TRBD1. Germline CDR1 SGHAT, CDR2 FQDESV (reference sequence). This CDR3 contains 15 residues. V gave up 4 bases and J gave up 6 bases; unmatched junction bases: 8. As DNA, the CDR3 is TGTGCCAGCAGCTGGGACAGATTGGAGGCCGGGGAGCTGTTTTTT. It translates to CASSWDRLEAGELFF. The variable domain in full, with the rest retrieved from reference TRBV11-1 and TRBJ2-2, is EAEVAQSPRYKITEKSQAVAFWCDPISGHATLYWYRQILGQGPELLVQFQDESVVDDSQLPKDRFSAERLKGVDSTLKIQPAELGDSAMYLCASSWDRLEAGELFFGEGSRLTVL.

The chain couples TRBV6-5 to TRBJ2-1; 9 bases align to TRBD1. CDR3 length equals 15 residues. The germline V gene encodes CDR1 MNHEY and CDR2 SVGAGI. V trimming: 8 bases; J trimming: 4 bases; junction bases outside the gene matches: 9. The CDR3 sequence is CASRLGQGSYNEQFF. CDR3 coding DNA: TGTGCCAGCCGCTTGGGACAGGGTTCGTACAATGAGCAGTTCTTC.